A single sample is the source of the 4 T cell receptor beta chains below, sequenced in a study of blood T cell repertoires in COVID-19 (dated by TCRdb to the early 2020s). Library method: the immunoSEQ multiplex PCR assay. TCRdb's version of the immuneACCESS table is confined to in-frame rearrangements and falls short of the full clone set. An unresolved V gene accounts for under half of the shortfall where checked; the remainder is of unknown origin. Recorded for this sample are about 200,000 clones; roughly 86% of them occurred a single time. The ten largest account for approximately 1.5% of the sample. Sequenced input: peripheral blood. The receptor source for this set is a man between 18 and 29 years old with active or convalescent COVID-19.

The chain has TRBV5-4 and TRBJ2-7; TRBD1 agrees at 9 bases. Germline CDR1 and CDR2: SGHNT and YYREEE (reference sequence). The CDR3 extends over 15 amino acids. Trimming cost V 2 bases and J 3 bases; bases outside gene matches: 6. CDR3 coding DNA: TGTGCCAGCAGCTTTCTCGGGACAGGGATCTACGAGCAGTACTTC. It is translated as CASSFLGTGIYEQYF.

This chain links TRBV6-5 with TRBJ2-6; D unclear. CDR3 length equals 15 residues. V shed 1 base and J shed 4 bases, with 8 bases lying between them. The V gene's germline CDR1 is MNHEY and CDR2 SVGAGI. In nucleotides, the CDR3 is TGTGCCAGCAGTTACTGGCAGGCAGGGGCCAACGTCCTGACTTTC. It specifies CASSYWQAGANVLTF.

The genes are TRBV3-1 (or the pseudogene TRBV3-2) and TRBJ2-5, with 7 bases fitting TRBD2. The CDR3 sequence is 17 residues long. Germline V gene lookup returns CDR1 LGHDT and CDR2 YNNKEL (reference sequence). The J segment lost 1 base and the V segment lost 0 bases, leaving 8 bases of the junction unmatched. DNA of the CDR3: TGTGCCAGCAGCCAAGATACGCCTAGCGGATTCCAAGAGACCCAGTACTTC. Translating it yields CASSQDTPSGFQETQYF.

The V gene is TRBV10-3, the J gene TRBJ2-3; unclear D gene. V lost 0 bases to trimming and J lost 4 bases, with 11 bases between them. The germline V gene encodes CDR1 ENHRY and CDR2 SYGVKD. The CDR3 loop spans 15 amino acids. As DNA, the CDR3 is TGTGCCATCAGTGAGTCTATGGGCTTGGCAGATACGCAGTATTTT. This gives the protein CAISESMGLADTQYF.